This T cell receptor (beta chain) was sequenced in a study of T cell repertoires in cytomegalovirus infection. For the study at large: As its CMV epitopes, the study selected recently identified HLA-C-restricted and well-studied HLA-B-restricted targets. Through public TCR beta signatures, both CMV infection and matching HLA type were indicated. Study-level points and caveats: Adding up the frequency of public TCR beta families identified people who carried CMV plus the relevant HLA.

In TCRdb, the reads were re-called with MiXCR into one record per CDR3 protein. The sample lists fewer than 850,000 distinct CDR3 sequences, about 27% occurring once. Per the germline V gene, CDR1 is SGHAT and CDR2 is FQNNGV. With 3 bases removed from V and 3 bases from J, the gap between germline ends came to 17 bases. The CDR3 contains 16 residues. A word on this clonotype: Its specificity is not known.

The receptor's source is a human donor in good health (CMV status not recorded). Some clones in this sample may be carry-over from other donors' samples. The chain is built from TRBV11-2 and TRBJ1-1; possible D gene TRBD1, 5 bases. The material sequenced was cultured CD8+ T cells from PBMCs, taken from culture after CMV antigen stimulation. The CDR3 bases are TGTGCCAGCAGCTTGAAAGGACAAACTCGGGACACTGAAGCTTTCTTT. Protein sequence: CASSLKGQTRDTEAFF.